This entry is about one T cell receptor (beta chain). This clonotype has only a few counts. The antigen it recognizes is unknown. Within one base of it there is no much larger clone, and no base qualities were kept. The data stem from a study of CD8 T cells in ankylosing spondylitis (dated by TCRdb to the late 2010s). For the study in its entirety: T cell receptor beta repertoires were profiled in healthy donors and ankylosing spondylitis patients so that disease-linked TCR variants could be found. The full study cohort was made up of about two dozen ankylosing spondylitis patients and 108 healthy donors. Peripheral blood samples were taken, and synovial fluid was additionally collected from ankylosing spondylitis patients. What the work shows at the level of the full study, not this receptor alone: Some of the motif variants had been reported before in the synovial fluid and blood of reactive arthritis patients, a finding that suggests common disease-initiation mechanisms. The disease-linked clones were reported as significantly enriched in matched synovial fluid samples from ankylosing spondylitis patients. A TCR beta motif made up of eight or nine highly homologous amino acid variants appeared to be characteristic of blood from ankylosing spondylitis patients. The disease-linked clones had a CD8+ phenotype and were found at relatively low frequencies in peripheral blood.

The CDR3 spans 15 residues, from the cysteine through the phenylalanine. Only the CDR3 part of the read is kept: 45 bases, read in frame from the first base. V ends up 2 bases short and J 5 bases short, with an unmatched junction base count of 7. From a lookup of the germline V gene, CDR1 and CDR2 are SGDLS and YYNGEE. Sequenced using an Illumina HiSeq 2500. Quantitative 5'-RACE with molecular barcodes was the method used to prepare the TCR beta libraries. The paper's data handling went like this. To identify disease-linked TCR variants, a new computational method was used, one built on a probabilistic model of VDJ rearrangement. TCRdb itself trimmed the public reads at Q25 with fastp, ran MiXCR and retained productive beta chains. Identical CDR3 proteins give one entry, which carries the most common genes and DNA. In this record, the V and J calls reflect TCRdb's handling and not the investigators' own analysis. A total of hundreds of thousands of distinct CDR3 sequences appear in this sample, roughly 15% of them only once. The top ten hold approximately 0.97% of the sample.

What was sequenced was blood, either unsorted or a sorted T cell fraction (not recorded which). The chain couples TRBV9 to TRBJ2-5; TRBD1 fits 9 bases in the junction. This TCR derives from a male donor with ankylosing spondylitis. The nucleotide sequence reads TGTGCCAGCAGCGTCCTGGGACAGGGTTCGGAGACCCAGTACTTC. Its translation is CASSVLGQGSETQYF. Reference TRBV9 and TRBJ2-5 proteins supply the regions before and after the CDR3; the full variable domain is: DSGVTQTPKHLITATGQRVTLRCSPRSGDLSVYWYQQSLDQGLQFLIQYYNGEERAKGNILERFSAQQFPDLHSELNLSSLELGDSALYFCASSVLGQGSETQYFGPGTRLLVL.